This TCR beta chain was identified during a study of response to subunit inactivated influenza vaccine. MiXCR was run by TCRdb on the RT-PCR reads, yielding one entry per CDR3 protein. The data show approximately 570,000 distinct CDR3 sequences, approximately 7.1% seen once. V was shortened by 4 bases and J by 0 bases, with 11 bases between the two germline ends. There are 15 residues in the CDR3. Germline V lookup: CDR1 SGHRS, CDR2 YFSETQ. The rearrangement uses TRBV5-1 and TRBJ2-1; no definite D call. Sequencing was performed on PBMCs from blood, taken roughly 24 months after vaccination. This clonotype was sampled from a man aged 50-75 years who received an inactivated influenza vaccine. CDR3 nucleotide sequence: TGCGCCAGCAGCCTCTCGACCGGCTCCTACAATGAGCAGTTCTTC. This codes for CASSLSTGSYNEQFF.